The next 23 T cell receptor beta chains were all read from a single sample in a study of vaccination and CD4 T cells after COVID-19. TCRdb reprocessed the PCR reads via MiXCR and lists one record per CDR3 protein. This sample has about 15,000 distinct CDR3 sequences, with 66% found just once. The specimen was CD4+ T cells from blood, collected after SARS-CoV-2 vaccination. These receptors were taken from a human donor who had recovered from COVID-19.

The chain combines TRBV7-2 with TRBJ2-3, with TRBD2 matching over 8 bases. Germline CDR1 reads SGHTA; CDR2 reads FQGNSA. The CDR3 sequence is 16 residues long. With 5 bases clipped from V and 6 bases from J, the junction kept 13 bases outside the gene matches. The CDR3: CASSKSGGPLGDTQYF. The CDR3 nucleotides read TGTGCCAGCAGCAAAAGCGGGGGCCCCTTGGGGGATACGCAGTATTTT.

The chain's CDR3 is CASSPTPGMRQPQHF. CDR3 coding DNA: TGTGCCAGCTCGCCTACCCCGGGGATGAGGCAGCCCCAGCATTTT. The rearrangement joins TRBV18 to TRBJ1-5; no definite D call. Looked up from germline, CDR1 is KGHSH and CDR2 is LQKENI. CDR3 length: 15 residues. The ends were cut back, 6 bases at V and 7 bases at J, with 19 bases in the middle.

The chain carries TRBV5-1 and TRBJ2-5; possibly TRBD2 for D (7 bases). V was clipped by 2 bases and J by 3 bases, with 23 bases between them. Per the germline V gene, CDR1 is SGHRS and CDR2 is YFSETQ. CDR3 length: 18 amino acids. The CDR3 DNA reads as TGCGCCAGCAGCTTCGGTCTACTAAGGGGGGGGGCCAAAGAGACCCAGTACTTC. Residues: CASSFGLLRGGAKETQYF.

The V and J genes are TRBV6-1 and TRBJ1-4, with 7 nucleotides matching TRBD1. The V and J ends lost 6 bases and 5 bases, in that order; junction bases with no gene match: 3. Germline CDR1 and CDR2: MNHNS and SASEGT. The CDR3 runs to 13 residues. CDR3 residues: CASRTGRNEKLFF. The CDR3 DNA reads TGTGCCAGCAGGACAGGGAGGAATGAAAAACTGTTTTTT.

The chain couples TRBV28 to TRBJ2-5, with TRBD1 identical over 9 bases. CDR1 and CDR2 (germline): MDHEN, SYDVKM. V shed 5 bases, J shed 4 bases, and the junction held 5 bases outside the gene matches. The CDR3 contains 14 residues. CDR3 sequence (DNA): TGTGCCAGCAGTAGCCGGGACAGGGTAGAGACCCAGTACTTC. Translation gives CASSSRDRVETQYF.

The rearrangement uses TRBV7-9 and TRBJ2-1, with 14 bases matching TRBD2. Germline CDR1 is SEHNR and CDR2 is FQNEAQ (reference sequence). The CDR3 runs 15 residues. Trimming at V came to 5 bases and at J to 9 bases, leaving 6 bases not matched to a gene. The CDR3 DNA follows: TGTGCCAGCAGCCAGGGACTAGCGGGAGATGGTGAGCAGTTCTTC. It translates to CASSQGLAGDGEQFF.

The chain couples TRBV6-1 to TRBJ2-1; tentatively, D is TRBD2 (5 bases). This CDR3 is 13 amino acids long. The germline V gene encodes CDR1 MNHNS and CDR2 SASEGT. V gave up 1 base and J gave up 6 bases, with 7 bases separating them. The CDR3 DNA reads as TGTGCCAGCAGTGAAGAACGGGGCAATGAGCAGTTCTTC. Protein sequence: CASSEERGNEQFF.

The chain joins TRBV7-9 to TRBJ2-2, with 9 bases aligning to TRBD2. V gave up 8 bases and J gave up 6 bases; unmatched junction bases: 10. CDR1 SEHNR and CDR2 FQNEAQ come from the germline V gene (reference sequence). The CDR3 is 15 residues long. The CDR3 protein is CASLQAGGPSGELFF. The CDR3 DNA follows: TGTGCCAGCCTCCAGGCGGGAGGGCCTTCCGGGGAGCTGTTTTTT.

The chain is built from TRBV19 and TRBJ2-1; D ambiguous. This CDR3 has 15 amino acids. From germline, CDR1 is LNHDA and CDR2 SQIVND (reference sequence). The V gene lost 0 bases and the J gene lost 9 bases, with 15 bases spanning the gap. The chain's CDR3 is CASSIELATWLEQFF. The CDR3 DNA reads TGTGCCAGTAGTATAGAGTTGGCGACATGGCTTGAGCAGTTCTTC. The variable domain in full, with the rest retrieved from reference TRBV19 and TRBJ2-1, is DGGITQSPKYLFRKEGQNVTLSCEQNLNHDAMYWYRQDPGQGLRLIYYSQIVNDFQKGDIAEGYSVSREKKESFPLTVTSAQKNPTAFYLCASSIELATWLEQFFGPGTRLTVL.

This clonotype was counted a few times. The J gene is TRBJ2-3, the V gene TRBV20-1, with TRBD2 identical over 7 bases. Unmatched junction bases numbered 6, after V lost 0 bases and J lost 3 bases. The CDR3 has 15 residues. CDR1 is DFQATT, CDR2 SNEGSKA, per germline (reference sequence). The CDR3 loop is CSARDGRESTDTQYF. The CDR3 bases are TGCAGTGCTAGAGATGGGCGGGAGTCGACAGATACGCAGTATTTT.

This clonotype was detected only a few times. The chain recombines TRBV6-1 with TRBJ2-3; D gene uncertain. V was trimmed by 7 bases and J by 2 bases, leaving 10 bases between them. The CDR3 consists of 13 residues. Per germline, CDR1 MNHNS and CDR2 SASEGT. CDR3 in DNA: TGTGCCAGCACGATGTCCTTCACAGATACGCAGTATTTT. It encodes CASTMSFTDTQYF.

The chain has TRBV7-9 and TRBJ2-3, with 13 nucleotides matching TRBD2. Germline loops: CDR1 SEHNR, CDR2 FQNEAQ (reference sequence). Trimming at V came to 3 bases and at J to 4 bases, leaving 1 base not matched to a gene. The CDR3 loop spans 15 amino acids. CDR3 bases: TGTGCCAGCAGCTTTGGACTAGCGGGAGCAGATACGCAGTATTTT. This codes for CASSFGLAGADTQYF.

In its sample, this clonotype was seen once. The J gene is TRBJ2-3, the V gene TRBV5-1; D not certain. Germline assignment: CDR1 SGHRS and CDR2 YFSETQ. There are 14 residues in the CDR3. V gave up 0 bases and J gave up 2 bases, with 7 bases separating them. The CDR3, as DNA: TGCGCCAGCAGCTTGGCCGCCGCCACAGATACGCAGTATTTT. It codes for CASSLAAATDTQYF.

The chain employs TRBV24-1 and TRBJ2-7; the D is unclear. The CDR3 spans 15 residues. Between the trimmed V and J ends, which lost 4 bases and 0 bases, there was a span of 12 bases. Looked up from germline, CDR1 is KGHDR and CDR2 is SFDVKD. In nucleotides, the CDR3 is TGTGCCACCAGTGACTATCGCGGAAACTCCTACGAGCAGTACTTC. Translation gives CATSDYRGNSYEQYF.

CDR3 bases: TGTGCCACCAGCAGAGCTCGGGACTATGAGCAGTTCTTC. Its translation: CATSRARDYEQFF. The genes are TRBV15 and TRBJ2-1; D is perhaps TRBD2 (6 bases). Trimming removed 1 base from V and 8 bases from J, with 9 bases in between. The CDR3 totals 13 residues. The V gene's germline CDR1 is LNHNV and CDR2 YYDKDF (reference sequence).

The V and J genes are TRBV6-5 and TRBJ1-4; no firm D call. Trimming took off 1 base at V and 0 bases at J, with 9 bases between the two ends. Germline V gives CDR1 MNHEY, CDR2 SVGAGI. There are 16 residues in the CDR3. The CDR3 nucleotides read TGTGCCAGCAGTTACTTTGGAGGAACAACTAATGAAAAACTGTTTTTT. Translating it yields CASSYFGGTTNEKLFF.

This clonotype was counted between two and nine times. V usage is TRBV2 and J usage is TRBJ2-5; TRBD2 aligns across 12 bases. With 2 bases clipped from V and 7 bases from J, the junction kept 5 bases outside the gene matches. This CDR3 contains 15 residues. The germline gives CDR1 SNHLY, CDR2 FYNNEI. The CDR3 reads CASSELAGGPGTQYF. The CDR3 region has the DNA TGTGCCAGCAGTGAACTAGCGGGAGGGCCGGGGACCCAGTACTTC.

The sample holds a few counts of this clonotype. This chain joins TRBV6-1 and TRBJ2-2, with TRBD1 identical over 9 bases. Germline CDR1 MNHNS, CDR2 SASEGT. The V gene end was trimmed by 4 bases and the J gene end by 0 bases; junction bases not matched to a gene: 3. This CDR3 has 16 residues. CDR3 loop: CASSGTGDANTGELFF. As DNA, the CDR3 is TGTGCCAGCAGTGGGACAGGGGACGCGAACACCGGGGAGCTGTTTTTT.

J is TRBJ2-1 and V is TRBV20-1; 11 bases map to TRBD2. This CDR3 is built from 15 residues. Trimming removed 0 bases from V and 8 bases from J; junction bases left unmatched: 6. Germline CDR1 and CDR2: DFQATT and SNEGSKA (reference sequence). The DNA of the CDR3 is TGCAGTGCTAGAGATCCCACTAGCGGGAGAGATGAGCAGTTCTTC. It yields the protein CSARDPTSGRDEQFF.

The CDR3 sequence is CSAIQGKKGGYTF. DNA of the CDR3: TGCAGTGCTATTCAGGGAAAAAAGGGGGGCTACACCTTC. The chain joins TRBV20-1 to TRBJ1-2, with a possible D match to TRBD1 (5 bases). The ends were cut back, 4 bases at V and 8 bases at J, with 17 bases in the middle. Looked up from germline, CDR1 is DFQATT and CDR2 is SNEGSKA (reference sequence). The CDR3 consists of 13 residues.

The chain recombines TRBV11-2 with TRBJ2-5, with 10 nucleotides matching TRBD2. Per germline, CDR1 SGHAT and CDR2 FQNNGV. V dropped 3 bases and J dropped 2; count of bases not matched to a gene: 9. This CDR3 has 17 residues. The DNA of the CDR3 is TGTGCCAGCAGCTTGTCTAGCGGGAGTGGGGGGCAAGAGACCCAGTACTTC. The encoded protein is CASSLSSGSGGQETQYF.

This sequence joins TRBV6-1 and TRBJ2-2; D uncertain. The CDR3 length is 13 residues. The germline V and J ends were trimmed by 10 bases and 6 bases, with 15 bases remaining between them. Per germline, CDR1 MNHNS and CDR2 SASEGT. The CDR3 DNA sequence: TGTGCCATCAATGGGGTCGAGGCCGGGGAGCTGTTTTTT. Translation: CAINGVEAGELFF.

This clonotype was detected only once. The chain employs TRBV2 and TRBJ2-2; the match to TRBD2 covers 11 bases. The CDR3 is 15 amino acids. J lost 5 bases, V lost 2 bases, and 1 base had no gene match. Germline loops: CDR1 SNHLY, CDR2 FYNNEI. This CDR3 is CASSELAGGTGELFF. CDR3 nucleotides: TGTGCCAGCAGTGAACTAGCGGGAGGAACCGGGGAGCTGTTTTTT.